The next 31 T cell receptor beta chains were all read from a single sample in a study of glioma-infiltrating T cells (dated by TCRdb to the mid-2010s). Sequencing used an Illumina MiSeq. The iRepertoire nested amplicon-rescue multiplex PCR (arm-PCR) platform was used to amplify TCR alpha and beta CDR3 regions from RNA. TCRdb cleaned the public reads at Q25 with fastp, built clones with MiXCR and kept in-frame beta chains. Entries that share a CDR3 protein sequence are merged under the most common genes and DNA. Within this sample are over 140,000 distinct CDR3 sequences, with around 42% of them counted one time only. The ten biggest clones cover around a fifth of the sample. Sequences were obtained from glioma tissue, nonneoplastic brain tissue, or PBMCs (not recorded which). All receptors derive from a human donor with low-grade glioma or glioblastoma, undergoing nonglioma brain surgery, or in good health (not recorded which).

The chain has TRBV20-1 and TRBJ2-7; D not resolved. From germline, CDR1 is DFQATT and CDR2 SNEGSKA (reference sequence). The CDR3 sequence is 12 residues long. Trimming removed 3 bases from V and 4 bases from J, with 10 bases in between. CDR3 bases: TGCAGTGCTAGGCCGCAGATTTACGAGCAGTACTTC. Translated, it gives CSARPQIYEQYF.

This clonotype turned up a few times. V and J are TRBV24-1 and TRBJ2-3, with 7 nucleotides matching TRBD1. Germline assignment: CDR1 KGHDR and CDR2 SFDVKD. Trimming took 6 bases from V and 5 from J; bases not matched to a gene: 7. This CDR3 is 14 amino acids long. CDR3 residues: CATSPRTGEDTQYF. DNA of the CDR3: TGTGCCACCAGTCCCCGGACAGGCGAAGATACGCAGTATTTT.

The CDR3 nucleotides read TGTGCCAGCAGTTCCAAACAGGGTTACGGAAACACCATATATTTT. Encoded protein: CASSSKQGYGNTIYF. The chain recombines TRBV27 with TRBJ1-3; D might be TRBD1 (6 bases). Germline CDR1 reads MNHEY; CDR2 reads SMNVEV (reference sequence). Trimming took 4 bases from V and 4 from J, leaving 14 bases between them. The CDR3 consists of 15 residues.

This clonotype appeared a few times. The rearrangement uses TRBV4-1 and TRBJ2-5; 8 bases are shared with TRBD1. The J segment lost 2 bases and the V segment lost 0 bases, leaving 2 bases of the junction unmatched. Germline V gene data show CDR1 as MGHRA and CDR2 as YSYEKL. The CDR3 runs 15 residues. DNA for the CDR3: TGCGCCAGCAGCCAAGACAGGACAGGGCAAGAGACCCAGTACTTC. Protein: CASSQDRTGQETQYF.

This clonotype was found a few times. Written as DNA, the CDR3 is TGTGCCAGCAGTTCCCCCTTTCGTCGGACTGAAGCTTTCTTT. This sequence encodes CASSSPFRRTEAFF. This chain connects TRBV6-2 or TRBV6-3 to TRBJ1-1, with unresolved D. Trimming pared 4 bases from V and 5 bases from J, leaving 14 bases between. The CDR3 is 14 residues long. CDR1 is MNHEY and CDR2 is SVGEGT in the germline V gene.

Only a few counts were recorded for this clonotype. The rearrangement uses TRBV7-2 and TRBJ2-5; perhaps D is TRBD1 or TRBD2 (5 bases each). The V gene's germline CDR1 is SGHTA and CDR2 FQGNSA. This CDR3 has 14 residues. Trimming stripped 2 bases from V and 0 bases from J, with 7 bases between. CDR3 DNA sequence: TGTGCCAGCAGCTTACGGGACGACCAAGAGACCCAGTACTTC. Translated: CASSLRDDQETQYF. Together with reference TRBV7-2 and TRBJ2-5, the CDR3 gives the full variable domain: GAGVSQSPSNKVTEKGKDVELRCDPISGHTALYWYRQSLGQGLEFLIYFQGNSAPDKSGLPSDRFSAERTGGSVSTLTIQRTQQEDSAVYLCASSLRDDQETQYFGPGTRLLVL.

In its sample, this clonotype was seen a few times. At one of its ends the junction is not consistent with the germline gene, which may arise from a read error. V is TRBV7-7 and J is TRBJ1-1, with a possible D match to TRBD1 (6 bases). The germline V gene has CDR1 SSHAT and CDR2 FNYEAQ (reference sequence). This CDR3 is built from 13 residues. The CDR3 loop is CASSLGAGTEAFF. CDR3 coding DNA: TGTGCTAGCAGCTTGGGGGCCGGGACTGAAGCTTTCTTT.

This clonotype was picked up a small number of times. This rearrangement joins TRBV2 to TRBJ2-5; perhaps TRBD2 as D (6 bases). Deletions cut 7 bases from V and 2 bases from J, with 14 bases between. Per germline, CDR1 SNHLY and CDR2 FYNNEI. This CDR3 comprises 14 residues. CDR3 nucleotides: TGTGCCAGCACGGGCGGGATGGGTCAAGAGACCCAGTACTTC. It codes for CASTGGMGQETQYF.

This clonotype turned up a few times. The rearrangement links TRBV6-1 to TRBJ2-3, with D perhaps TRBD1 or TRBD2 (5 bases each). Deletions cut 5 bases from V and 1 base from J, with 10 bases between. This CDR3 has 14 amino acids. Looked up from germline, CDR1 is MNHNS and CDR2 is SASEGT. The CDR3 loop reads CASSWGRRTDTQYF. The CDR3 DNA reads as TGTGCCAGCAGTTGGGGACGGCGCACAGATACGCAGTATTTT.

The V gene is TRBV5-1, the J gene TRBJ2-7; D is uncertain. The CDR3 loop spans 15 amino acids. Germline V gene data show CDR1 as SGHRS and CDR2 as YFSETQ. The germline V and J ends were trimmed by 4 bases and 5 bases, with 19 bases remaining between them. CDR3 coding DNA: TGCGCCAGCAGCCTCGTATCGAGTTCAGTTGACGAGCAGTACTTC. Protein sequence: CASSLVSSSVDEQYF.

The chain employs TRBV10-3 and TRBJ2-1; TRBD2 aligns across 16 bases. V dropped 6 bases and J dropped 1; count of bases not matched to a gene: 6. CDR1 and CDR2 (germline): ENHRY, SYGVKD. The CDR3 runs 18 residues. The CDR3 DNA follows: TGTGCCATCAGGGGGACTAGCGGGAGGGCCTCGTCCTACAATGAGCAGTTCTTC. It yields the protein CAIRGTSGRASSYNEQFF.

This clonotype has just a few counts. This rearrangement joins TRBV5-1 to TRBJ1-1; the match to TRBD1 covers 8 bases. Per the germline V gene, CDR1 is SGHRS and CDR2 is YFSETQ. The junction had 12 bases not matched to a gene; V was cut back by 6 bases and J by 5 bases. The CDR3 sequence is 15 residues long. CDR3 in amino acids: CASTDHQGASTEAFF. The DNA for the CDR3 is TGCGCCAGCACCGATCATCAGGGGGCCAGTACTGAAGCTTTCTTT.

The chain joins TRBV25-1 to TRBJ1-1; D is possibly TRBD1 (5 bases). CDR3 size: 15 residues. Germline assignment: CDR1 MGHDK and CDR2 SYGVNS. Trimming shortened V by 3 bases and J by 0 bases, and 11 bases separated the two germline ends. The CDR3 DNA sequence: TGTGCCAGCAGTGAGCGCAGGGCCCTGAACACTGAAGCTTTCTTT. Its translation: CASSERRALNTEAFF.

This clonotype showed up just once. The chain employs TRBV20-1 and TRBJ1-2, with TRBD1 matching over 9 bases. Trimming cost V 6 bases and J 5 bases; bases outside gene matches: 7. From germline, CDR1 is DFQATT and CDR2 SNEGSKA (reference sequence). CDR3 size: 13 residues. The CDR3 loop is CSATDRGGYGYTF. CDR3 nucleotides: TGCAGTGCCACGGACAGGGGAGGGTATGGCTACACCTTC.

The CDR3 region has the DNA TGTGCCAGCAGTTTGCCCGGGGGTAATCAGCCCCAGCATTTT. This sequence encodes CASSLPGGNQPQHF. V usage is TRBV6-9 and J usage is TRBJ1-5, with D tentatively TRBD1 (5 bases). Trimming shortened V by 4 bases and J by 4 bases, and 11 bases separated the two germline ends. There are 14 residues in the CDR3. Germline V gene data show CDR1 as MNHGY and CDR2 as SVAAGI.

The sample holds a few counts of this clonotype. DNA for the CDR3: TGTGCCAGCAGTTCTCCGGGACTCCCTTCCTACGAGCAGTACTTC. It translates to CASSSPGLPSYEQYF. The chain is built from TRBV6-1 and TRBJ2-7; TRBD2 is a possible D gene (6 bases). The CDR3 contains 15 residues. V gave up 5 bases and J gave up 1 base, with 15 bases separating them. The germline CDR1 and CDR2 sequences are MNHNS and SASEGT.

A note on this clonotype: The missing conserved phenylalanine or tryptophan at the end of this CDR3 makes a read error likely. The DNA is omitted, as the CDR3 cannot be located on it reliably, and the CDR3 follows TCRdb's listing. This sequence joins TRBV4-2 and TRBJ2-3; TRBD2 is taken as the D call from the table, unchecked against the DNA. The CDR3 totals 11 residues, both ends included. Germline lookup yields CDR1 LGHNA and CDR2 YNFKEQ. The CDR3 loop reads CASSPGTSGIG.

In its sample, this clonotype was seen once. CDR3 amino acids: CASRLQTNTEAFF. The CDR3 DNA reads as TGTGCCAGCCGTTTACAGACGAACACTGAAGCTTTCTTT. The chain has TRBV14 and TRBJ1-1; no clear D gene. This CDR3 is built from 13 residues. CDR1 and CDR2 (germline): SGHDN, FVKESK. Between the trimmed V and J ends, which lost 8 bases and 1 base, there was a span of 11 bases.

This clonotype has more than one count but fewer than ten. The chain is built from TRBV28 and TRBJ1-5, with a possible D match to TRBD1 (5 bases). The CDR3 totals 14 residues. Trimming took off 4 bases at V and 4 bases at J, with 11 bases between the two ends. Germline CDR1 MDHEN, CDR2 SYDVKM. The CDR3 DNA is TGTGCCAGCAGTTCCCAATCAGGGAATCAGCCCCAGCATTTT. It specifies CASSSQSGNQPQHF.

A note on this clonotype: A much larger clone lies a single base off, so this may be a read error. The chain combines TRBV7-9 with TRBJ2-1; no clear D. This CDR3 has 14 amino acids. CDR1 is SEHNR and CDR2 is FQNEAQ in the germline V gene (reference sequence). The CDR3 reads CDSSFSAVYNEQFF. For the CDR3, the DNA is TGTGACAGCAGCTTTTCGGCAGTTTACAATGAGCAGTTCTTC.

J is TRBJ1-1 and V is TRBV6-5, with TRBD1 as a possible D gene (5 bases). There are 16 residues in the CDR3. Per the germline V gene, CDR1 is MNHEY and CDR2 is SVGAGI. Trimming took 5 bases from V and 1 from J, leaving 17 bases between them. The CDR3: CASSTILGEGNTEAFF. Written as DNA, the CDR3 is TGTGCCAGCAGTACCATTTTAGGGGAGGGGAACACTGAAGCTTTCTTT.

This rearrangement joins TRBV20-1 to TRBJ2-5, with D perhaps assigned TRBD1 or TRBD2 (6 bases each). V was pared by 0 bases and J by 4 bases, with 12 bases between. Germline loops: CDR1 DFQATT, CDR2 SNEGSKA (reference sequence). The CDR3 contains 14 residues. The chain's CDR3 is CSARDLGGIETQYF. As DNA, the CDR3 is TGCAGTGCTAGAGATTTAGGGGGGATAGAGACCCAGTACTTC.

This clonotype was seen at least ten times. The J gene is TRBJ1-5, the V gene TRBV6-2 or TRBV6-3; the D is unclear. V was clipped by 4 bases and J by 7 bases, with 8 bases between them. The CDR3 covers 12 residues. CDR1 MNHEY and CDR2 SVGEGT come from the germline V gene. In DNA form, the CDR3 reads TGTGCCAGCAGTTCCCGTAGGCAGCCCCAGCATTTT. Its translation: CASSSRRQPQHF.

The V gene is TRBV6-1, the J gene TRBJ2-5, with D possibly TRBD1 on 6 matching bases. Looked up from germline, CDR1 is MNHNS and CDR2 is SASEGT. The CDR3 runs to 14 residues. The ends were cut back, 7 bases at V and 5 bases at J, with 17 bases in the middle. The CDR3 DNA is TGTGCCAGCAAGTGGGAACAGGGAATCGAGACCCAGTACTTC. The encoded protein is CASKWEQGIETQYF.

This clonotype was found a few times. This sequence joins TRBV6-1 and TRBJ2-7; D is unresolved. Trimming left V 6 bases short and J 0 bases short, with 12 bases between. The CDR3 runs 14 residues. CDR1 and CDR2 (germline): MNHNS, SASEGT. The CDR3 protein is CASRSILSSYEQYF. The CDR3 coding sequence is TGTGCCAGCAGGTCGATTTTGAGCTCCTACGAGCAGTACTTC.

This clonotype showed up just a few times. The CDR3 nucleotides read TGCGCCAGCAGCCAAGATCTCGCGGGAGGCACATACAATGAGCAGTTCTTC. Amino acid sequence: CASSQDLAGGTYNEQFF. The gene calls are TRBV4-3 and TRBJ2-1, with TRBD2 matching over 8 bases. There are 17 residues in the CDR3. The V segment lost 0 bases and the J segment 4 bases; nucleotides outside the gene matches: 8. The V gene's germline CDR1 is LGHNA and CDR2 YSLEER.

This clonotype was observed a few times. The CDR3 is CASSPSPAEGEKLFF. The CDR3, as DNA: TGCGCCAGCAGCCCCTCCCCGGCAGAAGGTGAAAAACTGTTTTTT. The rearrangement links TRBV4-1 to TRBJ1-4; D call uncertain. CDR3 size: 15 residues. Germline V gene data show CDR1 as MGHRA and CDR2 as YSYEKL. The ends were cut back, 4 bases at V and 7 bases at J, with 16 bases in the middle.

This clonotype turned up a few times. The rearrangement joins TRBV10-2 to TRBJ2-3; 9 bases line up with TRBD2. Germline trimming cut 2 bases from V and 4 bases from J; bases unmatched to any gene: 4. Germline-derived CDR1 and CDR2 are WSHSY and SAAADI. CDR3 length equals 15 residues. Written as DNA, the CDR3 is TGCGCCAGCAGTGAGCCGACTAGCGGCCCAGATACGCAGTATTTT. It is translated as CASSEPTSGPDTQYF.

This clonotype came up many times. This chain links TRBV6-1 with TRBJ2-7; 10 positions agree with TRBD2. Per the germline V gene, CDR1 is MNHNS and CDR2 is SASEGT. This CDR3 region has 14 residues. V was clipped by 6 bases and J by 3 bases; unmatched bases: 5. CDR3 sequence reads: CASRAGTSDYEQYF. The CDR3 nucleotides are TGTGCCAGCAGGGCCGGGACTAGCGACTACGAGCAGTACTTC.

This chain joins TRBV7-2 and TRBJ2-7; D not certain. The CDR3 covers 14 residues. Germline assignment: CDR1 SGHTA and CDR2 FQGNSA. The V and J ends lost 1 base and 2 bases respectively, with 9 bases between them. This chain's CDR3 is CASSLGAIPYEQYF. The CDR3 bases are TGTGCCAGCAGCTTAGGGGCTATTCCCTACGAGCAGTACTTC.

This clonotype was seen a handful of times. The chain links TRBV20-1 to TRBJ2-7; TRBD1 matches at 7 bases. The CDR3 loop spans 12 amino acids. Trimming removed 6 bases from V and 6 bases from J; junction bases left unmatched: 8. Germline V lookup: CDR1 DFQATT, CDR2 SNEGSKA (reference sequence). The CDR3 spells CSAEEGAGEQYF. For the CDR3, the DNA is TGCAGTGCAGAAGAGGGGGCAGGCGAGCAGTACTTC.